This T cell receptor beta chain stems from a study of shared clonotypes between healthy human individuals. Study results and limitations: Sequencing depth was predicted to influence how clonotypes are shared among donors. Across a few donors, naive CD4 shared 5% to 6%, naive CD8 under 4%, memory CD4 roughly 2.2%, memory CD8 roughly 0.37%.

With V trimmed by 7 bases and J by 8 bases, 9 bases remained unmatched. Germline V CDR1 and CDR2: LNHDA, SQIVND (reference sequence). CDR3 size: 14 residues. As for this clone: Its antigen remains unidentified.

Each PCR replicate from the sorted subsets contained about 180 ng DNA, which is about 31,000 T cell genomes. Sequencing used immunoSEQ multiplex PCR; TCRdb keeps in-frame clones, though not all of them. Here the sample spans approximately 2,300,000 clones, around 90% being singletons. The sample consisted of naive CD4+ T cells from PBMCs. Subset of the sample: CD45RA+ positively selected. The chain couples TRBV19 to TRBJ2-1, with 9 bases fitting TRBD1. The sequence was collected from a man aged 18 to 30 in good health. Some clones in this sample may be carry-over from other donors' samples. Here the CDR3 reads CASNGGTGRHEQFF. In nucleotides, the CDR3 is TGTGCCAGTAATGGGGGGACAGGGCGGCATGAGCAGTTCTTC.